This TCR beta chain emerged from a study of tumor and adjacent non-tumor tissue in lung cancer. Turning to the study itself: Stage I to III disease affected about nine men and 4 or 5 women aged roughly 31 to 76.

RNA was extracted from bulk tissue without any cell sorting. Donors were chemotherapy-naive, newly diagnosed lung cancer surgical patients in China, August–late 2014. Three rounds of nested PCR, following a modified ARM-PCR protocol, produced the TCRbeta library. Each CDR3 protein is one row after TCRdb ran MiXCR on the multiplex PCR reads. This table has 65,000 to 75,000 distinct CDR3 sequences, less than 80% appearing once. The V and J ends lost 4 bases and 4 bases respectively, with 0 bases between them. The CDR3 is made up of 10 amino acids. Germline loops: CDR1 MDHEN, CDR2 SYDVKM. Study-wide findings and caveats: Tumor tissue had significantly higher TCR diversity than normal lung. In normal lung, the top 100 clones were significantly more dominant than in tumor.

This clonotype was recorded a few times. Its antigen is as yet unknown. Source material: lung tumor tissue. The source of this sequence is a man aged 60 to 69 with non-small cell lung cancer. The chain combines TRBV28 with TRBJ2-3; D gene uncertain. The CDR3 sequence is CASSSDTQYF. The CDR3, as DNA: TGTGCCAGCAGTTCAGATACGCAGTATTTT.